This TCR beta chain derives from a study of early T cells in non-severe SARS-CoV-2 infection. Looking at the study overall: The sequenced material was bulk RNA from unsorted whole blood, and its chains were unpaired.

CDR3 size: 13 residues. V was shortened by 7 bases and J by 0 bases, with 9 bases between the two germline ends. Germline assignment: CDR1 ENHRY and CDR2 SYGVKD. This clonotype has ten or more counts. TCRdb reanalysed the 5' RACE reads using MiXCR and keeps one entry per CDR3 protein. The sample has tens of thousands of distinct CDR3 sequences, more than 9.5% seen once; the top ten hold about 5.8%. The sequence was obtained from an adult who was a healthcare worker with PCR-confirmed SARS-CoV-2 infection or an uninfected control (not recorded which). The rearrangement uses TRBV10-3 and TRBJ1-2; a possible D gene is TRBD1 (6 bases). This specimen consisted of whole blood, obtained at baseline. CDR3 in amino acids: CAIMEGANYGYTF. For the CDR3, the DNA is TGTGCCATCATGGAGGGGGCTAACTATGGCTACACCTTC.